This T cell receptor (beta chain) was identified during a study of T-cell memory formation after mild COVID-19. TCRdb called the 5' RACE reads again in MiXCR, with one record for every CDR3 protein. Among approximately 300,000 distinct CDR3 sequences listed, 15% to 20% were seen once. This clonotype was recorded a few times. This CDR3 has 14 amino acids. The germline gives CDR1 SGHRS, CDR2 YFSETQ. The V end was cut by 2 bases, the J end by 2 bases, with 9 bases between. Source material: PBMCs or a T cell subset sorted from them (not recorded which). The rearrangement uses TRBV5-1 and TRBJ2-3; D remains ambiguous. The clonotype was recovered from a man between 18 and 29 years old who had mild COVID-19 (a few samples of this study predate the infection). Cell type and time point are not known. The CDR3 DNA reads as TGCGCCAGCAGCTTATCAGGATTCACAGATACGCAGTATTTT. Amino acids: CASSLSGFTDTQYF.